These 25 T cell receptor beta chains originate from one sample sequenced in a study of T cell changes during pregnancy in multiple sclerosis. Method: immunoSEQ multiplex PCR; TCRdb's copy keeps in-frame clones and lacks some. Of about 52,000 clones detected, roughly 92% appear once; the ten largest clones hold more than 0.7%. The material was CD4+ T cells from peripheral blood mononuclear cells, obtained in the third trimester of pregnancy. These receptors came from a female donor with multiple sclerosis, enrolled in a pregnancy study.

The genes are TRBV5-4 and TRBJ2-1; D is undetermined. This CDR3 spans 14 amino acids. CDR1 and CDR2 from the germline V gene are SGHNT and YYREEE (reference sequence). V was trimmed by 4 bases and J by 8 bases, leaving 16 bases between them. The CDR3 DNA follows: TGTGCCAGCAGCGCTCGCGTAGTTCGAGATGAGCAGTTCTTC. Translating gives CASSARVVRDEQFF.

The gene calls are TRBV12-5 and TRBJ1-2; perhaps TRBD1 as D (6 bases). This CDR3 region has 13 residues. Trimming stripped 6 bases from V and 8 bases from J, with 16 bases between. The V gene's germline CDR1 is LGHNT and CDR2 FRNRAP. Here the CDR3 reads CASGLQGSSGYTF. The DNA for the CDR3 is TGTGCTAGTGGCCTACAGGGCAGCAGCGGCTACACCTTC.

The CDR3 here is CASSSQGARTDTQYF. The CDR3 nucleotides read TGTGCCAGCAGTTCCCAGGGGGCTAGGACAGATACGCAGTATTTT. The chain is built from TRBV6-5 and TRBJ2-3, with TRBD1 matching over 8 bases. There are 15 residues in the CDR3. V was clipped by 4 bases and J by 3 bases; unmatched bases: 6. Per the germline V gene, CDR1 is MNHEY and CDR2 is SVGAGI.

The rearrangement joins TRBV19 to TRBJ1-2; tentative D call: TRBD1 (6 bases). The CDR3 length is 13 residues. Per germline, CDR1 LNHDA and CDR2 SQIVND (reference sequence). Deletions cut 10 bases from V and 5 bases from J, with 17 bases between. The CDR3 DNA follows: TGTGCCACTCACAGGGAGGGGCTATATGGCTACACCTTC. This translates into CATHREGLYGYTF. The full variable domain, in which reference TRBV19 and TRBJ1-2 provide the parts outside the CDR3, is DGGITQSPKYLFRKEGQNVTLSCEQNLNHDAMYWYRQDPGQGLRLIYYSQIVNDFQKGDIAEGYSVSREKKESFPLTVTSAQKNPTAFYLCATHREGLYGYTFGSGTRLTVV.

This clone was picked up one time. The chain couples TRBV2 to TRBJ2-1, with 11 bases matching TRBD2. This CDR3 region has 16 residues. Per germline, CDR1 SNHLY and CDR2 FYNNEI. The V gene end was trimmed by 5 bases and the J gene end by 6 bases; junction bases not matched to a gene: 9. The CDR3 loop is CASSTTSGGGSNEQFF. CDR3 coding DNA: TGTGCCAGCAGTACTACTAGCGGGGGTGGAAGCAATGAGCAGTTCTTC.

This clone has only one observation. Other DNA sequences in the same sample also yield this CDR3. This chain joins TRBV4-1 and TRBJ2-3; a possible D gene is TRBD1 (5 bases). Germline V gene sequence: CDR1 MGHRA, CDR2 YSYEKL. Trimming took 0 bases from V and 1 from J, leaving 8 bases between them. This CDR3 region has 15 residues. The CDR3 nucleotides are TGCGCCAGCAGCCAAGAGGGGCAGCGCACAGATACGCAGTATTTT. Translating gives CASSQEGQRTDTQYF.

The chain recombines TRBV6-5 with TRBJ2-3; 9 bases are shared with TRBD1. After removal of 10 bases from V and 1 base from J, the junction contained 6 bases not matched to a gene. The CDR3 loop spans 14 amino acids. In germline, CDR1 is MNHEY, CDR2 SVGAGI. The CDR3 DNA sequence: TGTGCCACCCTCCGGGACAGGGGCACAGATACGCAGTATTTT. Translation gives CATLRDRGTDTQYF.

This chain uses TRBV23-1 with TRBJ2-2; D is uncertain. TRBV23-1 is flagged as an ORF with uncertain function. Trimming pared 1 base from V and 0 bases from J, leaving 12 bases between. This CDR3 contains 17 residues. The CDR3 loop is CASSQLAARTNTGELFF. The CDR3 bases are TGCGCCAGCAGTCAATTGGCAGCTAGGACGAACACCGGGGAGCTGTTTTTT.

The chain is built from TRBV6-5 and TRBJ2-5; TRBD1 might be the D (6 bases). The CDR3 extends over 15 amino acids. Trimming pared 6 bases from V and 7 bases from J, leaving 21 bases between. The V gene's germline CDR1 is MNHEY and CDR2 SVGAGI. The CDR3 coding sequence is TGTGCCAGCAGCCCCGCCCGTGGGACACACGGGACCCAGTACTTC. Residues: CASSPARGTHGTQYF.

The chain joins TRBV6-5 to TRBJ1-2, with D tentatively TRBD1 (5 bases). V was cut by 6 bases and J by 2 bases, with 10 bases left in between. Germline assignment: CDR1 MNHEY and CDR2 SVGAGI. The CDR3 covers 13 residues. For the CDR3, the DNA is TGTGCCAGCAGCAGGAGGGGAAACTATGGCTACACCTTC. Amino acids: CASSRRGNYGYTF.

The chain has TRBV7-8 and TRBJ2-3; D possibly corresponds to TRBD2 (5 bases). The V end lost 4 bases, the J end lost 6 bases, and 14 bases lay between the germline ends. The CDR3 contains 14 residues. CDR1 is SGHVS, CDR2 FQNEAQ, per germline. The CDR3 here is CASSSHRERDTQYF. CDR3 nucleotides: TGTGCCAGCAGCTCCCATAGGGAGCGGGATACGCAGTATTTT.

The chain combines TRBV18 with TRBJ1-3; D ambiguous. V was clipped by 3 bases and J by 0 bases, with 9 bases between them. CDR1 and CDR2 (germline): KGHSH, LQKENI. The CDR3 contains 15 residues. DNA of the CDR3: TGTGCCAGCTCACCCCTCGGGTACTCTGGAAACACCATATATTTT. Protein sequence: CASSPLGYSGNTIYF.

The chain couples TRBV2 to TRBJ2-1; 13 bases fit TRBD2. V lost 8 bases, J lost 9 bases, and 16 bases stayed unmatched. Germline V gene data show CDR1 as SNHLY and CDR2 as FYNNEI. The CDR3 is 17 residues long. The CDR3 DNA is TGTGCCAGCTCCCTTTATCGGCCTACTAGCGGGGGGGGTGAGCAGTTCTTC. It yields the protein CASSLYRPTSGGGEQFF.

This chain joins TRBV12-5 and TRBJ1-1; the match to TRBD1 covers 11 bases. V shed 4 bases, J shed 2 bases, and the junction held 3 bases outside the gene matches. The CDR3 contains 15 residues. The germline V gene encodes CDR1 LGHNT and CDR2 FRNRAP. CDR3 protein: CASGSGQGANTEAFF. Here the CDR3 DNA reads TGTGCTAGTGGTTCTGGACAGGGGGCTAACACTGAAGCTTTCTTT. Supplemented by reference TRBV12-5 and TRBJ1-1, the full variable domain reads DARVTQTPRHKVTEMGQEVTMRCQPILGHNTVFWYRQTMMQGLELLAYFRNRAPLDDSGMPKDRFSAEMPDATLATLKIQPSEPRDSAVYFCASGSGQGANTEAFFGQGTRLTVV.

The chain couples TRBV30 to TRBJ2-5; 12 bases match TRBD1. The end of the DNA is better explained by TRBJ2-7, so the J call may be wrong. Germline V lookup: CDR1 GTSNPN, CDR2 SVGIG (reference sequence). The CDR3 is 14 amino acids. CDR3 residues: CAWKRDRGRYEQYF. The CDR3 nucleotides read TGTGCCTGGAAGCGGGACAGGGGGCGTTACGAGCAGTACTTC.

The CDR3 sequence is CASSAQGQRDEQFF. The CDR3 nucleotides are TGTGCCAGCAGTGCACAGGGCCAACGGGATGAGCAGTTCTTC. The chain has TRBV2 and TRBJ2-1, with D possibly matching TRBD1 (6 bases). CDR3 length: 14 amino acids. V was pared by 4 bases and J by 8 bases, with 15 bases between. Germline CDR1 is SNHLY and CDR2 is FYNNEI.

The V call is TRBV30, the J call TRBJ1-1; D gene uncertain. The CDR3 sequence is 12 residues long. Trimming took off 2 bases at V and 10 bases at J, with 14 bases between the two ends. Germline CDR1 reads GTSNPN; CDR2 reads SVGIG (reference sequence). CDR3 nucleotide sequence: TGTGCCTGGAGTCGACAACTCCTGGGAGCTTTCTTT. It yields the protein CAWSRQLLGAFF. Filled out from reference TRBV30 and TRBJ1-1, the complete variable domain reads SQTIHQWPATLVQPVGSPLSLECTVEGTSNPNLYWYRQAAGRGLQLLFYSVGIGQISSEVPQNLSASRPQDRQFILSSKKLLLSDSGFYLCAWSRQLLGAFFGQGTRLTVV.

This clone has a single count. V gene TRBV7-6 combines with J gene TRBJ2-7, with D maybe TRBD2 (7 bases). Germline lookup yields CDR1 SGHVS and CDR2 FNYEAQ. This CDR3 is built from 15 residues. Between the trimmed V and J ends, which lost 5 bases and 4 bases, there was a span of 18 bases. This CDR3 reads CASSRGGGEGYEQYF. CDR3 DNA: TGTGCCAGCAGCCGAGGGGGGGGCGAGGGGTACGAGCAGTACTTC. Combining the CDR3 with reference TRBV7-6 and TRBJ2-7 gives the whole variable domain GAGVSQSPRYKVTKRGQDVALRCDPISGHVSLYWYRQALGQGPEFLTYFNYEAQQDKSGLPNDRFSAERPEGSISTLTIQRTEQRDSAMYRCASSRGGGEGYEQYFGPGTRLTVT.

This chain joins TRBV19 and TRBJ2-1, with 9 positions matching TRBD2. Germline CDR1 is LNHDA and CDR2 is SQIVND (reference sequence). CDR3 length equals 16 residues. Trimming took 5 bases from V and 8 from J; bases not matched to a gene: 13. CDR3 amino acids: CASSPLSGGPGDEQFF. The CDR3 DNA is TGTGCCAGTAGTCCACTTAGCGGGGGCCCCGGCGATGAGCAGTTCTTC.

The chain uses TRBV30 and TRBJ1-1; maybe TRBD1 (6 bases). V gave up 4 bases and J gave up 1 base, with 13 bases separating them. The CDR3 consists of 14 residues. The germline CDR1 and CDR2 sequences are GTSNPN and SVGIG (reference sequence). The CDR3 bases are TGTGCCTGGATCCCGACAGGCCAGAACACTGAAGCTTTCTTT. The encoded protein is CAWIPTGQNTEAFF.

The chain is built from TRBV30 and TRBJ1-1; D may be TRBD1 (5 bases). The CDR3 is made up of 13 amino acids. Germline V CDR1 and CDR2: GTSNPN, SVGIG (reference sequence). Trimming took off 3 bases at V and 1 base at J, with 9 bases between the two ends. The DNA for the CDR3 is TGTGCCTGGAGCCAACAGGAGAACACTGAAGCTTTCTTT. Its protein is CAWSQQENTEAFF.

This chain connects TRBV20-1 to TRBJ1-4; 7 positions match TRBD1. CDR1 is DFQATT and CDR2 is SNEGSKA in the germline V gene (reference sequence). This CDR3 is built from 11 residues. J lost 16 bases, V lost 3 bases, and 8 bases had no gene match. The CDR3: CSARADRAAFF. As DNA, the CDR3 is TGCAGTGCTAGGGCCGACAGGGCGGCGTTTTTT.

The chain links TRBV6-1 to TRBJ1-1, with 8 bases identical to TRBD1. Germline V lookup: CDR1 MNHNS, CDR2 SASEGT. The CDR3 extends over 14 amino acids. V trimming: 6 bases; J trimming: 2 bases; junction bases outside the gene matches: 5. CDR3 DNA: TGTGCCAGCAGGCCGGACAGGGCTAACACTGAAGCTTTCTTT. Amino acid sequence: CASRPDRANTEAFF.

The CDR3 reads CASSPTGTVTDEQFF. The CDR3 nucleotides read TGTGCCAGCAGCCCGACGGGGACTGTCACGGATGAGCAGTTCTTC. The genes are TRBV5-6 and TRBJ2-1; possible D gene TRBD2, 6 bases. The germline V gene encodes CDR1 SGHDT and CDR2 YYEEEE. The length of the CDR3 is 15 residues. V was pared by 4 bases and J by 8 bases, with 19 bases between.

This clone was seen only a few times. The chain is built from TRBV5-4 and TRBJ2-7; D ambiguous. Germline values: CDR1 SGHNT, CDR2 YYREEE (reference sequence). Trimming pared 0 bases from V and 3 bases from J, leaving 10 bases between. This CDR3 has 14 residues. As DNA, the CDR3 is TGTGCCAGCAGCTTGGCGCTTGGCAGCTACGAGCAGTACTTC. Translated, it gives CASSLALGSYEQYF.